Presented here are 30 T cell receptor beta chains from one specimen sequenced in a study of blood T cell repertoires in COVID-19. TCRdb's table, derived via immunoSEQ multiplex PCR, lists solely in-frame clones and lacks some. The repertoire consists of under 250,000 clones, with roughly 86% occurring once and the leading ten covering 1.5% to 2%. Sequencing was done on a sample of peripheral blood. Receptors were obtained from a woman aged 55-69 years who had recovered from COVID-19.

V is TRBV13 and J is TRBJ1-2; 7 bases are shared with TRBD1. Germline CDR1 and CDR2: PRHDT and FYEKMQ (reference sequence). V gave up 5 bases and J gave up 8 bases; unmatched junction bases: 14. The length of the CDR3 is 15 residues. CDR3 DNA sequence: TGTGCCAGCAGCATAAGGGGGGAAGGGGGCCCAGGCTACACCTTC. It codes for CASSIRGEGGPGYTF. Full variable domain (rest looked up from reference TRBV13 and TRBJ1-2): AAGVIQSPRHLIKEKRETATLKCYPIPRHDTVYWYQQGPGQDPQFLISFYEKMQSDKGSIPDRFSAQQFSDYHSELNMSSLELGDSALYFCASSIRGEGGPGYTFGSGTRLTVV.

The chain has TRBV7-9 and TRBJ2-2; tentative D call: TRBD2 (6 bases). Germline CDR1 is SEHNR and CDR2 is FQNEAQ (reference sequence). Trimming removed 7 bases from V and 2 bases from J, with 17 bases in between. The CDR3 covers 16 residues. This chain's CDR3 is CASTEAEGTNTGELFF. CDR3 nucleotides: TGTGCCAGCACCGAAGCAGAGGGGACTAACACCGGGGAGCTGTTTTTT.

The chain links TRBV7-2 to TRBJ2-2, with D possibly matching TRBD2 (5 bases). The germline CDR1 and CDR2 sequences are SGHTA and FQGNSA. The CDR3 is made up of 16 amino acids. Trimming left V 5 bases short and J 0 bases short, with 13 bases between. CDR3 region: CASSRRGLANTGELFF. The CDR3 coding sequence is TGTGCCAGCAGCAGACGAGGGTTGGCGAACACCGGGGAGCTGTTTTTT.

Concerning this clone itself: At the DNA level, this CDR3 is encoded by other sequences in the same sample as well. This chain uses TRBV20-1 with TRBJ1-5; D is undetermined. Trimming stripped 6 bases from V and 6 bases from J, with 9 bases between. The CDR3 spans 11 residues. Germline lookup yields CDR1 DFQATT and CDR2 SNEGSKA (reference sequence). CDR3 residues: CSASGGQPQHF. DNA of the CDR3: TGCAGTGCCTCTGGAGGTCAGCCCCAGCATTTT.

This clone showed up just once. The chain links TRBV5-1 to TRBJ1-4; unclear D gene. This CDR3 has 13 amino acids. CDR1 is SGHRS, CDR2 YFSETQ, per germline. The ends were cut back, 1 base at V and 5 bases at J, with 6 bases in the middle. The CDR3 nucleotides are TGCGCCAGCAGCTTGAAGAGGAATGAAAAACTGTTTTTT. It yields the protein CASSLKRNEKLFF.

The rearrangement uses TRBV3-1 (or the pseudogene TRBV3-2) and TRBJ2-5, with a tentative D call TRBD2 (6 bases). From germline, CDR1 is LGHDT and CDR2 YNNKEL (reference sequence). CDR3 size: 15 residues. V was trimmed by 1 base and J by 3 bases, leaving 12 bases between them. CDR3 sequence: CASSQGWGVEETQYF. The CDR3 DNA reads as TGTGCCAGCAGCCAAGGTTGGGGGGTCGAAGAGACCCAGTACTTC.

This clone was detected once. The chain uses TRBV6-6 and TRBJ2-2; a possible D gene is TRBD2 (5 bases). V lost 8 bases, J lost 0 bases, and 7 bases lay in between. CDR1 is MNHNY, CDR2 SVGAGI, per germline (reference sequence). This CDR3 is 13 amino acids long. In nucleotides, the CDR3 is TGTGCCAGCGGGCGGGCGAACACCGGGGAGCTGTTTTTT. Translating it yields CASGRANTGELFF.

The CDR3 spells CASRRGHLVMNTEAFF. The CDR3 coding sequence is TGTGCAAGTCGCCGGGGACATTTGGTGATGAACACTGAAGCTTTCTTT. The J gene is TRBJ1-1, the V gene TRBV12-2; the table's D call TRBD1 went unverified against the DNA. TRBV12-2 has pseudogene status. The CDR3 loop spans 16 amino acids.

This rearrangement joins TRBV7-6 to TRBJ2-1; 8 positions agree with TRBD2. The CDR3 consists of 14 residues. The germline V gene encodes CDR1 SGHVS and CDR2 FNYEAQ. V lost 1 base and J lost 6; bases outside the gene matches: 2. The CDR3 protein is CASSLDSGANEQFF. The CDR3, as DNA: TGTGCCAGCAGCTTAGATAGCGGGGCCAATGAGCAGTTCTTC. Together with reference TRBV7-6 and TRBJ2-1, the CDR3 gives the full variable domain: GAGVSQSPRYKVTKRGQDVALRCDPISGHVSLYWYRQALGQGPEFLTYFNYEAQQDKSGLPNDRFSAERPEGSISTLTIQRTEQRDSAMYRCASSLDSGANEQFFGPGTRLTVL.

On this clone: Additional DNA sequences in this sample encode the identical CDR3. The chain is built from TRBV7-2 and TRBJ2-5; D gene ambiguous. The CDR3 loop spans 13 amino acids. Germline V gene lookup returns CDR1 SGHTA and CDR2 FQGNSA. V was pared by 1 base and J by 4 bases, with 7 bases between. CDR3: CASSLVVRETQYF. For the CDR3, the DNA is TGTGCCAGCAGCTTAGTTGTTAGAGAGACCCAGTACTTC.

CDR3: CASSAGLAGGNEQFF. The CDR3 nucleotides read TGTGCCAGCAGCGCCGGACTAGCGGGGGGAAATGAGCAGTTCTTC. The chain carries TRBV7-3 and TRBJ2-1; TRBD2 aligns across 14 bases. The CDR3 has 15 amino acids. Per germline, CDR1 SGHTA and CDR2 FQGTGA. Trimming took 5 bases from V and 7 from J; bases not matched to a gene: 4.

J is TRBJ2-7 and V is TRBV5-3; TRBD2 is a possible D gene (5 bases). Being an ORF, TRBV5-3 has a function that is uncertain. Trimming cost V 7 bases and J 6 bases, with 8 bases left between them. This CDR3 has 10 amino acids. DNA for the CDR3: TGTGCCAGAGGCGAGGGCGAGCAGTACTTC. This sequence encodes CARGEGEQYF.

This clone was recorded once. The rearrangement joins TRBV5-1 to TRBJ2-2, with TRBD2 matching 7 bases. Germline CDR1 is SGHRS and CDR2 is YFSETQ. The CDR3 totals 16 residues. V dropped 0 bases and J dropped 1; count of bases not matched to a gene: 3. CDR3 sequence reads: CASSLEGGGNTGELFF. The CDR3 nucleotides read TGCGCCAGCAGCTTGGAAGGCGGGGGGAACACCGGGGAGCTGTTTTTT.

The chain recombines TRBV19 with TRBJ1-6, with 7 bases fitting TRBD1. CDR1 and CDR2 (germline): LNHDA, SQIVND (reference sequence). The V and J ends lost 7 bases and 9 bases, in that order; junction bases with no gene match: 12. This CDR3 comprises 15 residues. In DNA form, the CDR3 reads TGTGCCAGTACCCCGGCGGGCAGGGGGAGTTCACCCCTCCACTTT. It encodes CASTPAGRGSSPLHF.

The rearrangement joins TRBV6-5 to TRBJ1-1, with D possibly being TRBD1 (5 bases). Deletions cut 7 bases from V and 1 base from J, with 16 bases between. Looked up from germline, CDR1 is MNHEY and CDR2 is SVGAGI. CDR3 length equals 15 residues. DNA of the CDR3: TGTGCCAGCACCTTACGGAGGGGAGAGAACACTGAAGCTTTCTTT. Encoded protein: CASTLRRGENTEAFF.

For the CDR3, the DNA is TGTGCCAGCAGCCCCTATTCGGGCAGGACAAACTATGGCTACACCTTC. This encodes CASSPYSGRTNYGYTF. The gene calls are TRBV11-2 and TRBJ1-2, with TRBD1 as a possible D gene (5 bases). Trimming pared 5 bases from V and 2 bases from J, leaving 18 bases between. Germline lookup yields CDR1 SGHAT and CDR2 FQNNGV. The CDR3 is made up of 16 amino acids.

The J gene is TRBJ2-1, the V gene TRBV3-1 (or the pseudogene TRBV3-2); 7 bases line up with TRBD1. J gave up 10 bases and V 1 base, and 4 bases lay outside the gene matches. The CDR3 is 13 residues long. Germline CDR1 LGHDT, CDR2 YNNKEL (reference sequence). CDR3 nucleotide sequence: TGTGCCAGCAGCCAAGTAAGACAGGGCGAGCAGTTCTTC. Its translation is CASSQVRQGEQFF.

This chain connects TRBV5-1 to TRBJ1-1; 8 nucleotides line up with TRBD1. Losses at the gene ends were 4 bases for V and 1 base for J; bases not matched to a gene: 9. Germline CDR1 is SGHRS and CDR2 is YFSETQ. CDR3 length: 16 residues. This chain's CDR3 is CASSLAGGAQNTEAFF. DNA of the CDR3: TGCGCCAGCAGCCTAGCAGGGGGCGCCCAGAACACTGAAGCTTTCTTT.

This clone showed up many times. The chain links TRBV9 to TRBJ2-7; maybe TRBD2 (6 bases). The germline V gene encodes CDR1 SGDLS and CDR2 YYNGEE. The V and J ends lost 0 bases and 3 bases respectively, with 10 bases between them. The CDR3 sequence is 14 residues long. The CDR3 DNA reads TGTGCCAGCAGCGTAGGGGACTTATACTACGAGCAGTACTTC. This sequence encodes CASSVGDLYYEQYF.

The V gene is TRBV2, the J gene TRBJ2-7; 10 bases match TRBD2. Per germline, CDR1 SNHLY and CDR2 FYNNEI. CDR3 size: 15 residues. The V and J ends lost 5 bases and 3 bases, in that order; junction bases with no gene match: 7. DNA for the CDR3: TGTGCCAGCAGTCCGCCTAGCGGGGGTAACTACGAGCAGTACTTC. Translation gives CASSPPSGGNYEQYF.

The CDR3 region is CASSIVGEGDQPQHF. CDR3 nucleotide sequence: TGTGCCAGTAGTATAGTCGGGGAGGGAGATCAGCCCCAGCATTTT. The chain recombines TRBV19 with TRBJ1-5; D unclear. Deletions cut 1 base from V and 5 bases from J, with 12 bases between. Looked up from germline, CDR1 is LNHDA and CDR2 is SQIVND (reference sequence). This CDR3 has 15 amino acids. Looking up the rest from reference TRBV19 and TRBJ1-5 gives the full variable domain: DGGITQSPKYLFRKEGQNVTLSCEQNLNHDAMYWYRQDPGQGLRLIYYSQIVNDFQKGDIAEGYSVSREKKESFPLTVTSAQKNPTAFYLCASSIVGEGDQPQHFGDGTRLSIL.

The CDR3, as DNA: TGCGCCAGCAGCTATGCCCGGACAGGGGGTGGGACAGATACGCAGTATTTT. Encoded protein: CASSYARTGGGTDTQYF. The gene calls are TRBV5-1 and TRBJ2-3, with 10 bases fitting TRBD1. The germline V gene encodes CDR1 SGHRS and CDR2 YFSETQ. The CDR3 contains 17 residues. V dropped 3 bases and J dropped 3; count of bases not matched to a gene: 10. The entire variable domain, with the rest obtained from reference TRBV5-1 and TRBJ2-3, is as follows: KAGVTQTPRYLIKTRGQQVTLSCSPISGHRSVSWYQQTPGQGLQFLFEYFSETQRNKGNFPGRFSGRQFSNSRSEMNVSTLELGDSALYLCASSYARTGGGTDTQYFGPGTRLTVL.

The chain uses TRBV18 and TRBJ2-5; a weak D match, TRBD1 (6 bases). CDR1 is KGHSH and CDR2 is LQKENI in the germline V gene. This CDR3 spans 15 amino acids. Trimming took 2 bases from V and 2 from J, leaving 12 bases between them. The CDR3 sequence is CASSPAAGVQETQYF. The CDR3 DNA follows: TGTGCCAGCTCACCAGCGGCAGGGGTACAAGAGACCCAGTACTTC.

The genes are TRBV3-1 (or the pseudogene TRBV3-2) and TRBJ2-1, with 10 positions matching TRBD2. Trimming removed 0 bases from V and 6 bases from J; junction bases left unmatched: 14. CDR3 length: 19 amino acids. Germline CDR1 is LGHDT and CDR2 is YNNKEL (reference sequence). CDR3 amino acids: CASSQECVAGLAPFNEQFF. DNA for the CDR3: TGTGCCAGCAGCCAAGAATGCGTAGCGGGACTAGCGCCATTCAATGAGCAGTTCTTC.

This clone was seen only once. This specimen includes other DNA sequences encoding the same CDR3. CDR3 sequence reads: CASSVSGANTGELFF. In nucleotides, the CDR3 is TGTGCCAGCAGCGTATCGGGAGCGAACACCGGGGAGCTGTTTTTT. The chain has TRBV9 and TRBJ2-2, with D possibly TRBD2 on 6 matching bases. The length of the CDR3 is 15 residues. V lost 1 base, J lost 0 bases, and 7 bases lay in between. CDR1 SGDLS and CDR2 YYNGEE come from the germline V gene.

The chain is built from TRBV28 and TRBJ1-2; 11 bases are a match to TRBD1. The V segment lost 3 bases and the J segment 4 bases; nucleotides outside the gene matches: 7. Germline-derived CDR1 and CDR2 are MDHEN and SYDVKM. The CDR3 has 16 amino acids. CDR3 region: CASSLTGQGAGYGYTF. CDR3 sequence (DNA): TGTGCCAGCAGTTTGACCGGACAGGGGGCCGGCTATGGCTACACCTTC.

This sequence joins TRBV7-9 and TRBJ1-3; the D gene is possibly TRBD1 (6 bases). V lost 5 bases and J lost 0, with 17 bases in between. Germline CDR1 is SEHNR and CDR2 is FQNEAQ (reference sequence). The length of the CDR3 is 17 residues. The CDR3 reads CASSPTFDRRSGNTIYF. Written as DNA, the CDR3 is TGTGCCAGCAGCCCAACGTTTGACAGGCGCTCTGGAAACACCATATATTTT.

The chain combines TRBV5-1 with TRBJ1-2, with 7 bases matching TRBD1. Germline-derived CDR1 and CDR2 are SGHRS and YFSETQ. The CDR3 is made up of 14 amino acids. J lost 2 bases, V lost 2 bases, and 3 bases had no gene match. Written as DNA, the CDR3 is TGCGCCAGCAGCTTCGGGACAGCCAACTATGGCTACACCTTC. Protein: CASSFGTANYGYTF.

V usage is TRBV3-1 (or the pseudogene TRBV3-2) and J usage is TRBJ2-7; TRBD1 matches 8 bases. In germline, CDR1 is LGHDT, CDR2 YNNKEL (reference sequence). Unmatched junction bases numbered 7, after V lost 1 base and J lost 5 bases. This CDR3 has 15 amino acids. The chain's CDR3 is CASSQGHQGADEQYF. CDR3 bases: TGTGCCAGCAGCCAAGGACATCAGGGGGCGGACGAGCAGTACTTC.

This chain connects TRBV7-9 to TRBJ2-1, with D possibly TRBD1 on 6 matching bases. The germline V gene encodes CDR1 SEHNR and CDR2 FQNEAQ (reference sequence). Trimming removed 5 bases at V and 6 bases at J, with 17 bases between. CDR3 length: 15 residues. CDR3 DNA sequence: TGTGCCAGCAGCCAGGGGAGCTCGGACACCAATGAGCAGTTCTTC. It specifies CASSQGSSDTNEQFF. The entire variable domain, with the rest obtained from reference TRBV7-9 and TRBJ2-1, is as follows: DTGVSQNPRHKITKRGQNVTFRCDPISEHNRLYWYRQTLGQGPEFLTYFQNEAQLEKSRLLSDRFSAERPKGSFSTLEIQRTEQGDSAMYLCASSQGSSDTNEQFFGPGTRLTVL.